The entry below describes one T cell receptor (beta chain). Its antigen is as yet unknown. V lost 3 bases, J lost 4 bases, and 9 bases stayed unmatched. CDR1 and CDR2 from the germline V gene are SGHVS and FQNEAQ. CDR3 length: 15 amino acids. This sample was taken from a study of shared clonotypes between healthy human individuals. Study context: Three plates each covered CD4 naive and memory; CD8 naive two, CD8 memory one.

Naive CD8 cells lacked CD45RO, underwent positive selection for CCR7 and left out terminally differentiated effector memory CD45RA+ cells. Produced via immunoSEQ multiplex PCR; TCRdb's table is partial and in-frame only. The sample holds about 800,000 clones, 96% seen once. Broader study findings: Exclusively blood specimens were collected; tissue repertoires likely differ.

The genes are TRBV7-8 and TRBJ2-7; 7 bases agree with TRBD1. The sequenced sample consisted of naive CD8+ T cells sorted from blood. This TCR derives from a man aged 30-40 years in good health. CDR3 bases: TGTGCCAGCAGCTTGAAACGGGACAGAGGTTACGAGCAGTACTTC. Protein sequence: CASSLKRDRGYEQYF.